Sequencing of this T cell receptor (beta chain) was carried out in a study of blood T cell repertoires in COVID-19. In the study overall: From the United States, Italy and Spain came samples of acute and convalescent COVID-19. T cells, B-cell-depleted T cells, or PBMCs provided the cDNA or gDNA that served as material.

Methods used by the authors: Nucleated cell counts were estimated from reference gene primer amplification. This table comes from immunoSEQ multiplex PCR, and its TCRdb copy is limited to in-frame clones, with some not included. V and J calls plus clone size are reproduced from that table; the DNA served to infer D and trimming. The data show about 100,000 clones, with roughly 92% seen just once and approximately 5.7% held by the top ten. This CDR3 comprises 16 residues. In germline, CDR1 is KGHSH, CDR2 LQKENI. V was clipped by 6 bases and J by 1 base; unmatched bases: 10. The chain links TRBV18 to TRBJ2-7; TRBD2 aligns across 9 bases. Material for sequencing was peripheral blood. This clonotype originated in a man between 50 and 59 years old with active COVID-19. The CDR3 nucleotides are TGTGCCAGCTCTCGAATAGCGGGAGTTAGGTCCTACGAGCAGTACTTC. Encoded protein: CASSRIAGVRSYEQYF.